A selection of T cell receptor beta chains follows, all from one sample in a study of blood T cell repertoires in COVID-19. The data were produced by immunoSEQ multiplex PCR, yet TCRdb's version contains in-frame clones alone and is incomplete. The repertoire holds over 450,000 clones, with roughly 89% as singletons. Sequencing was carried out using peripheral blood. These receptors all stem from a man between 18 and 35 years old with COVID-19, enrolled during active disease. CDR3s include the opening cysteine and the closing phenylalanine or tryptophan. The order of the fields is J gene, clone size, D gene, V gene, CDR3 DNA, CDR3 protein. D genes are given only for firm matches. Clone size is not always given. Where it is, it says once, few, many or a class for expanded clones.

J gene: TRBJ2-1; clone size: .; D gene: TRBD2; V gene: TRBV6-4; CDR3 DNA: TGTGCCAGCCGATGGACTAGCGGTTCCTACAATGAGCAGTTCTTC; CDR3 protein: CASRWTSGSYNEQFF
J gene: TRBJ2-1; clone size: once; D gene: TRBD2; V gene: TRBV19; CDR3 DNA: TGTGCCAGTAGTATAAGCGGGAGCTCCTACAATGAGCAGTTCTTC; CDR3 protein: CASSISGSSYNEQFF
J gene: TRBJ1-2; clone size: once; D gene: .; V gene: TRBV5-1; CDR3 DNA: TGCGCCAGCAGCGACAGTTTATTAGCTAACTATGGCTACACCTTC; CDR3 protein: CASSDSLLANYGYTF
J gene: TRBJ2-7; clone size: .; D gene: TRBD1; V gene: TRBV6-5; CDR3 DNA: TGTGCCAGCAGTTACTCGGGACAGGGGTGGTACGAGCAGTACTTC; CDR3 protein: CASSYSGQGWYEQYF
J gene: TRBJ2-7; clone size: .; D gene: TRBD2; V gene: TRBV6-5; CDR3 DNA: TGTGCCAGCAGGGGGACTAGCGGGAGCTACGAGCAGTACTTC; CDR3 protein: CASRGTSGSYEQYF
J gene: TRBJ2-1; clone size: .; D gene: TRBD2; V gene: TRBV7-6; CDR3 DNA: TGTGCCAGCAGCTCTAGCGGGAGGGCCGGGGATGAGCAGTTCTTC; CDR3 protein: CASSSSGRAGDEQFF
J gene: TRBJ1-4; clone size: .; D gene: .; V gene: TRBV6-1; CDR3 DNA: TGTGCCAGCAGTGAAGGCAGGGCCCGAACGCTTAATGAAAAACTGTTTTTT; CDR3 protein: CASSEGRARTLNEKLFF
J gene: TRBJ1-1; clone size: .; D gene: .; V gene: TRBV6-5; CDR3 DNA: TGTGCCAGCAGAACCCAGAAGAACACTGAAGCTTTCTTT; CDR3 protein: CASRTQKNTEAFF
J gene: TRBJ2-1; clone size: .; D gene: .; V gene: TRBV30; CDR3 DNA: TGTGCCTGGAGTTTAAAAGGGGCCTACAATGAGCAGTTCTTC; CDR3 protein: CAWSLKGAYNEQFF
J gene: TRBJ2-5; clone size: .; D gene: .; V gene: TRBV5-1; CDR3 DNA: TGCGCCAGCAGCTACCACTCCCGGGTGACCATCCAGTACCAAGAGACCCAGTACTTC; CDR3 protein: CASSYHSRVTIQYQETQYF
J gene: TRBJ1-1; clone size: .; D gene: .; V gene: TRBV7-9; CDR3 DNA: TGTGCCAGCAGCTTAGAACAGCTGAACACTGAAGCTTTCTTT; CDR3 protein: CASSLEQLNTEAFF
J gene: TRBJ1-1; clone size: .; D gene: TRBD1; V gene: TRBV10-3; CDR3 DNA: TGTGCCATCAGTGAGTTTCCGGGACAGGGTACTCCTGAAGCTTTCTTT; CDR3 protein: CAISEFPGQGTPEAFF
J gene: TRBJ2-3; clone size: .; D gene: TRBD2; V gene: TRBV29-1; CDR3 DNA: TGCAGCGTTGAAAGACTAGCGGGACGCACAGATACGCAGTATTTT; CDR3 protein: CSVERLAGRTDTQYF
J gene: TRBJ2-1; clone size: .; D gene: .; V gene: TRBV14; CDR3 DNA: TGTGCCAGCAGCCGGCAGGGCATCCACAATGAGCAGTTCTTC; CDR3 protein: CASSRQGIHNEQFF
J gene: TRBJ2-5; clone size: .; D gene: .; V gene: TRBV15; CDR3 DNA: TGTGCCACCAGCAGAGATGGCAGGGAATGGTACCGCCAAGAGACCCAGTACTTC; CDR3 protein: CATSRDGREWYRQETQYF
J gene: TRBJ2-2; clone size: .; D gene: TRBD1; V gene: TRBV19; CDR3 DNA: TGTGCCAGTAGTATCCAAGGGGGCGCGAACACCGGGGAGCTGTTTTTT; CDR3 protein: CASSIQGGANTGELFF
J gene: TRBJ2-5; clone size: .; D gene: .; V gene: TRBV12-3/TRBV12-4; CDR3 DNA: TGTGCCAGCAGACCAGGGTTCCAAGAGACCCAGTACTTC; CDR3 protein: CASRPGFQETQYF
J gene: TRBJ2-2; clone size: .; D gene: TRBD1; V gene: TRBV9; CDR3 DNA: TGTGCCAGCAGCGTCCGACAGGGGGGGACCGGGGAGCTGTTTTTT; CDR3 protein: CASSVRQGGTGELFF
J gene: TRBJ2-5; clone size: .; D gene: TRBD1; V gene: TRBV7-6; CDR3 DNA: TGTGCCAGCAGCGTCGGGACAGATAATAAGAAGGAGACCCAGTACTTC; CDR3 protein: CASSVGTDNKKETQYF
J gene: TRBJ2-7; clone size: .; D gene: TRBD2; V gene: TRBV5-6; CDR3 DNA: TGTGCCAGCAGCTTGGCTAGCGGGAGTATCGGTTGGTACGAGCAGTACTTC; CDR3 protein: CASSLASGSIGWYEQYF
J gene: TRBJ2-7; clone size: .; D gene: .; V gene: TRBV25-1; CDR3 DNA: TGTGCCAGCAGTGAAGAGACAGGTCGGTACGAGCAGTACTTC; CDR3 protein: CASSEETGRYEQYF
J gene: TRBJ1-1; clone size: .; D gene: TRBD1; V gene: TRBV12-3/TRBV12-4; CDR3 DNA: TGTGCCAGCAGTTCGCAGGGGGCTACAGAAGCTTTCTTT; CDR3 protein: CASSSQGATEAFF
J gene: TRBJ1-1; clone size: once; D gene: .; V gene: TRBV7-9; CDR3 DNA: TGTGCCAGCAGCTTAAAATCACGGGGGGGCACTGAAGCTTTCTTT; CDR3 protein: CASSLKSRGGTEAFF
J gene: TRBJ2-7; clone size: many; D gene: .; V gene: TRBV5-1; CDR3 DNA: TGCGCCAGCAGCTTGGCGGGGGAGCAGTACTTC; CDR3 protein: CASSLAGEQYF
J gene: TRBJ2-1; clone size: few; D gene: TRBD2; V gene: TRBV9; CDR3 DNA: TGTGCCAGCAGCGCCCCGGGACTAGCGGGAATCAATGAGCAGTTCTTC; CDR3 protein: CASSAPGLAGINEQFF
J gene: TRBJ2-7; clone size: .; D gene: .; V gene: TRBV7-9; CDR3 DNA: TGTGCCAGCAGCTTGGGGGGTGACGAGCAGTACTTC; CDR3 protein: CASSLGGDEQYF
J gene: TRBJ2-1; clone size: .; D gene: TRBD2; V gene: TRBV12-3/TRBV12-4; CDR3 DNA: TGTGCCAGCAGTCCGGGACTAGCGGGGCAGTTCTTC; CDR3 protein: CASSPGLAGQFF
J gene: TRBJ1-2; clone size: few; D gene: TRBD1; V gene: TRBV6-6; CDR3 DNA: TGTGCCAGCAGTCCCCCGGGACAGATTTTAAAGCTAGGTGGCTACACCTTC; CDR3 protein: CASSPPGQILKLGGYTF
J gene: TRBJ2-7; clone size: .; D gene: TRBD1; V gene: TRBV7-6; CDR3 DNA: TGTGCCAGCAGCTATGAGCCCGGGACAGGGGCGGGGAAGCAGTACTTC; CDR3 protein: CASSYEPGTGAGKQYF
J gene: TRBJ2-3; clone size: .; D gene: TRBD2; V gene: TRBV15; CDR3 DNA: TGTGCCACCACCAGCCGGACTAGCGGGTCTTACACAGATACGCAGTATTTT; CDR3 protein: CATTSRTSGSYTDTQYF
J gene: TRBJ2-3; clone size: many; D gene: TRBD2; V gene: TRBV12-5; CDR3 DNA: TGTGCTAGTGGTTGGCGGGAGTCCACAGATACGCAGTATTTT; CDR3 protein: CASGWRESTDTQYF
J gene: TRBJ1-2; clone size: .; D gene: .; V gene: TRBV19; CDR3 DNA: TGTGCCAGTAGTCGCCGCAGGGATGGGGACTATGGCTACACCTTC; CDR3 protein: CASSRRRDGDYGYTF
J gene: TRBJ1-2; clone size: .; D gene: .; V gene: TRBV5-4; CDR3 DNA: TGTGCCAGCAGCCCCCAGGGAGGTATGGGCTACACCTTC; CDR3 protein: CASSPQGGMGYTF
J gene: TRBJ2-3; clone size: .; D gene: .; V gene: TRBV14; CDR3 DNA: TGTGCCAGCAGCCAAGGGGCTACGCAGTATTTT; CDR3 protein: CASSQGATQYF
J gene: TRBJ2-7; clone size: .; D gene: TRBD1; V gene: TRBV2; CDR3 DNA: TGTGCCAGCCTAGAACAGGGGAATGAGCAGTACTTC; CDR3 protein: CASLEQGNEQYF
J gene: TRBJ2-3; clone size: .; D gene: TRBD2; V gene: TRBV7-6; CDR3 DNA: TGTGCCAGCAGCTCATTAGCGGGACCTTATACAGATACGCAGTATTTT; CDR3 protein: CASSSLAGPYTDTQYF
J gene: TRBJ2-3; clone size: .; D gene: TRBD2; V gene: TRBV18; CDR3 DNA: TGTGCCAGCTCACCACCAAGCGGGGGGATTGGAGATACGCAGTATTTT; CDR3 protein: CASSPPSGGIGDTQYF
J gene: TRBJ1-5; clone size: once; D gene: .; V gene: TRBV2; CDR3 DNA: TGTGCCAGCAGTGGTCAGATTAGCAATCAGCCCCAGCATTTT; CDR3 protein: CASSGQISNQPQHF
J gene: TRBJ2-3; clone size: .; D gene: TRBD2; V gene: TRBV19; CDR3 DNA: TGTGCCAGTACCCTTAGCGGGAGGATAGCAGATACGCAGTATTTT; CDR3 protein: CASTLSGRIADTQYF
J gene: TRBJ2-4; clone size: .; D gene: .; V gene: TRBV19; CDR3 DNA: TGTGCCAGTAGTATAGTTAACAAAAACATTCAGTACTTC; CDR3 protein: CASSIVNKNIQYF
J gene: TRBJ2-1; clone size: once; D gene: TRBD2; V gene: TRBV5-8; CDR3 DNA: TGTGCCAGCAGCTCGATACTAGCGAGTAATGAGCAGTTCTTC; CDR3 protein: CASSSILASNEQFF